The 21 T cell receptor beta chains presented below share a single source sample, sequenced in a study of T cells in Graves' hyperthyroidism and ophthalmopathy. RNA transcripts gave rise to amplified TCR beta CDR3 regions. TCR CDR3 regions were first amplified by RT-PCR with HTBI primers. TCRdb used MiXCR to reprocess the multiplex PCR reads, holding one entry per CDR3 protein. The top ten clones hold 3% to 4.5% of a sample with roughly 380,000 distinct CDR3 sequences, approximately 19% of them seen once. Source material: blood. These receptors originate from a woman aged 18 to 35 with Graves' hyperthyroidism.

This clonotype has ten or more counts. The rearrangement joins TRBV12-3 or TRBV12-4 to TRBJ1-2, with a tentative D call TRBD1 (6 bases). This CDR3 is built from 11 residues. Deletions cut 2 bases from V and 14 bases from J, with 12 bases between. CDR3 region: CASSLTGAYTF. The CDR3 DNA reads TGTGCCAGCAGTTTAACGGGGGCTTATACCTTC.

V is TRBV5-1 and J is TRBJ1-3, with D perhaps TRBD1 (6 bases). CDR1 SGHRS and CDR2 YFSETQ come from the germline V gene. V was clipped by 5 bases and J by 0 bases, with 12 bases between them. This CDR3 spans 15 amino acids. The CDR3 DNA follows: TGCGCCAGCAGTATCAGGGGAAGCTCTGGAAACACCATATATTTT. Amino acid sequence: CASSIRGSSGNTIYF.

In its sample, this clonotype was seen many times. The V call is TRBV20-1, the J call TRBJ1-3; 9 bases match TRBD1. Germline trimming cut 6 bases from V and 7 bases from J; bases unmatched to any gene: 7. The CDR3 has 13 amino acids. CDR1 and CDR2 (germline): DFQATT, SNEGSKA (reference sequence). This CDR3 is CSAPGQGGNTIYF. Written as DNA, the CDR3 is TGCAGTGCCCCGGGACAGGGAGGGAACACCATATATTTT.

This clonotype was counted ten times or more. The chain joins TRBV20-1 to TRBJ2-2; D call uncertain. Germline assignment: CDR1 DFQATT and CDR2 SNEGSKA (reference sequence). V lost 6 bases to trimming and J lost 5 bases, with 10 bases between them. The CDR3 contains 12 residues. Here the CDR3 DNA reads TGCAGTGCACCTCACCTGACCGGGGAGCTGTTTTTT. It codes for CSAPHLTGELFF.

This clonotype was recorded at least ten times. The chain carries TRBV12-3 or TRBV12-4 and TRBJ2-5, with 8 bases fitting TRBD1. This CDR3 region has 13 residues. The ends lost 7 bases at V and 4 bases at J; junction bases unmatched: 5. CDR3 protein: CASTFDRGETQYF. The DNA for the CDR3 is TGTGCCAGCACCTTCGACAGGGGAGAGACCCAGTACTTC.

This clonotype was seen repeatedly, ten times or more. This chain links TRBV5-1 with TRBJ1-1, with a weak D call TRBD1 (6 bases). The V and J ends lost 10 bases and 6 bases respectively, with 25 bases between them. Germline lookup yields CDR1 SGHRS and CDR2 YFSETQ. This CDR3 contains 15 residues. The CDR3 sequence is CASGRADWGPPEAFF. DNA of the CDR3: TGCGCCTCTGGAAGAGCGGATTGGGGGCCCCCTGAAGCTTTCTTT.

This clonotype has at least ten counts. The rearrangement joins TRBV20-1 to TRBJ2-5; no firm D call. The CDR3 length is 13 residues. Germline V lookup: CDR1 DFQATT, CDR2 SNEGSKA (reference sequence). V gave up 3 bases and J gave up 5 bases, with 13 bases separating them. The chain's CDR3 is CSARFPKEETQYF. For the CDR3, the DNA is TGCAGTGCTAGGTTCCCCAAAGAGGAGACCCAGTACTTC.

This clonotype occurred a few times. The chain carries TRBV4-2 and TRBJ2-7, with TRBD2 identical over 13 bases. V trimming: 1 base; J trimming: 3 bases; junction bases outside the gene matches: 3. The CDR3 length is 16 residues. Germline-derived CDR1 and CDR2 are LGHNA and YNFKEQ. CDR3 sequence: CASSQATSGGVYEQYF. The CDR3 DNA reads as TGTGCCAGCAGCCAAGCCACTAGCGGGGGGGTCTACGAGCAGTACTTC.

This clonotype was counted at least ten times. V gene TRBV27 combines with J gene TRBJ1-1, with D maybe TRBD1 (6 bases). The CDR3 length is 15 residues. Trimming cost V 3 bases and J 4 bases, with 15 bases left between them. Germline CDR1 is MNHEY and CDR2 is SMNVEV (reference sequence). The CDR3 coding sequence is TGTGCCAGCAGTTTGGCGAGCAGGGGAGCCACTGAAGCTTTCTTT. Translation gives CASSLASRGATEAFF.

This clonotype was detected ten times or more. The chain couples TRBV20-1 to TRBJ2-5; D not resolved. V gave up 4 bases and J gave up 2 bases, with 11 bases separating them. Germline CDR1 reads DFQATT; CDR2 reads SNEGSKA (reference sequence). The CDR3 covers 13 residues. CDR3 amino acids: CSANRQVQETQYF. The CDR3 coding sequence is TGCAGTGCTAACCGCCAGGTACAAGAGACCCAGTACTTC.

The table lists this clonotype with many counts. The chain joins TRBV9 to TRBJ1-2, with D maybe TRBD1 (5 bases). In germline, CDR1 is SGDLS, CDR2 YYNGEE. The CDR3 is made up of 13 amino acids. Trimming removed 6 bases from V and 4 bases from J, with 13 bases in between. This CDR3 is CASNRDSVYGYTF. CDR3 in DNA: TGTGCCAGCAACCGGGACTCGGTCTATGGCTACACCTTC. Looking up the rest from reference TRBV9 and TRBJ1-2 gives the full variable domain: DSGVTQTPKHLITATGQRVTLRCSPRSGDLSVYWYQQSLDQGLQFLIQYYNGEERAKGNILERFSAQQFPDLHSELNLSSLELGDSALYFCASNRDSVYGYTFGSGTRLTVV.

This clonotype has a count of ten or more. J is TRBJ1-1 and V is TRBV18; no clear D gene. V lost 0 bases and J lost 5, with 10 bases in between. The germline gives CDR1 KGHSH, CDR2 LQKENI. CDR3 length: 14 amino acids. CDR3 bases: TGTGCCAGCTCACCACCGTTGAGACAAACTGAAGCTTTCTTT. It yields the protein CASSPPLRQTEAFF.

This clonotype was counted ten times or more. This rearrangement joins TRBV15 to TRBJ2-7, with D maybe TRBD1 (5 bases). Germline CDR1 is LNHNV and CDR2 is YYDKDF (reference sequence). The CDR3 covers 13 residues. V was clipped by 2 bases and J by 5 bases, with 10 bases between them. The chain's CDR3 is CATSRQTGDEQYF. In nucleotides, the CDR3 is TGTGCCACCAGCAGACAAACAGGCGACGAGCAGTACTTC.

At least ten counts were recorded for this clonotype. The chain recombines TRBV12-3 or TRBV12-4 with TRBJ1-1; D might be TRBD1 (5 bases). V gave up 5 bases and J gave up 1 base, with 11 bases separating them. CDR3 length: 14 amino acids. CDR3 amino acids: CASSGTLSNTEAFF. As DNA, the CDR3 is TGTGCCAGCAGTGGGACTCTTTCGAACACTGAAGCTTTCTTT.

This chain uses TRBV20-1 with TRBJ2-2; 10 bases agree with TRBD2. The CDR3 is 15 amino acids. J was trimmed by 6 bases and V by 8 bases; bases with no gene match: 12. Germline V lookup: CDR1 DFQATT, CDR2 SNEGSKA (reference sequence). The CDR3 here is CSPRVAGGFSGELFF. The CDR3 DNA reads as TGCAGTCCCCGTGTAGCGGGGGGATTTTCCGGGGAGCTGTTTTTT.

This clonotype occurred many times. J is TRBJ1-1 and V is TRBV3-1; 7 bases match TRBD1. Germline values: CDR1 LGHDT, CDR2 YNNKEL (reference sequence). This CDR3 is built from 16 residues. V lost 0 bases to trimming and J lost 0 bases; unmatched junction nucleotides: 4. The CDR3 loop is CASSQDQGQMNTEAFF. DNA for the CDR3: TGTGCCAGCAGCCAAGATCAGGGACAGATGAACACTGAAGCTTTCTTT.

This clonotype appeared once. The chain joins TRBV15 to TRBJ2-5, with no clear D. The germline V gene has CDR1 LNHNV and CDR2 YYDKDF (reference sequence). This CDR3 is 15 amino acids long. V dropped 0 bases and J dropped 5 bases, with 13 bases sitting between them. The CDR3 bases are TGTGCCACCAGCAGAGATCGATTCTCGGTGGAGACCCAGTACTTC. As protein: CATSRDRFSVETQYF.

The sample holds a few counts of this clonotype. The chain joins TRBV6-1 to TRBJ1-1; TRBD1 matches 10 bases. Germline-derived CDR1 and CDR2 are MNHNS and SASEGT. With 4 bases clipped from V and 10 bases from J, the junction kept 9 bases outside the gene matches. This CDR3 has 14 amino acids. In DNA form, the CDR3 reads TGTGCCAGCAGTGCCGGGACAGGGGTTATCGGAGCTTTCTTT. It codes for CASSAGTGVIGAFF.

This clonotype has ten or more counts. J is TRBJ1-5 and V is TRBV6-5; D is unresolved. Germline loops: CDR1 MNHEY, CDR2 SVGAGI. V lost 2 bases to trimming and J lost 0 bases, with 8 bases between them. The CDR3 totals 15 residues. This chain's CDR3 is CASSYRPTSNQPQHF. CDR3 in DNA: TGTGCCAGCAGTTACAGACCTACTAGCAATCAGCCCCAGCATTTT.

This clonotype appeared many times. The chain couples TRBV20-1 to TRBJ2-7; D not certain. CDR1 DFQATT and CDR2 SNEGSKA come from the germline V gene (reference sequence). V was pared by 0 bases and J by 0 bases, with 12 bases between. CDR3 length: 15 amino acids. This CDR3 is CSARDRPRSSYEQYF. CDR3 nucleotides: TGCAGTGCTAGAGATCGGCCCCGTAGCTCCTACGAGCAGTACTTC.

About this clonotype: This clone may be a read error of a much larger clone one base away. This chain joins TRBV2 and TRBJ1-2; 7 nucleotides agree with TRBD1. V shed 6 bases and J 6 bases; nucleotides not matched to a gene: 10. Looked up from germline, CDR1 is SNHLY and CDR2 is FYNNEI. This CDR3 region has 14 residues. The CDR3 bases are TGTGCCAGCAGCGAAACGCACAGGGGCCATGGCTACACCTTC. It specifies CASSETHRGHGYTF.